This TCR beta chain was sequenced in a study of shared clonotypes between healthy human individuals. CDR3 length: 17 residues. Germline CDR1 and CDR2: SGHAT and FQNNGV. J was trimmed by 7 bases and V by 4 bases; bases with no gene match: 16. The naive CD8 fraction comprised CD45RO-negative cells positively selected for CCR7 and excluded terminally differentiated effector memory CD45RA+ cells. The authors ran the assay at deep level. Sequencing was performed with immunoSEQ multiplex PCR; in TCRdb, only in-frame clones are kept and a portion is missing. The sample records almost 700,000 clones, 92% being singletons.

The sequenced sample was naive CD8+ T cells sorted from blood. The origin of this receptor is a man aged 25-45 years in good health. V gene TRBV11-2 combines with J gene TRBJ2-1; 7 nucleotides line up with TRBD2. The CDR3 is CASSYLSGLVTGNEQFF. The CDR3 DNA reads TGTGCCAGCAGCTACCTATCTGGACTAGTGACGGGTAATGAGCAGTTCTTC.